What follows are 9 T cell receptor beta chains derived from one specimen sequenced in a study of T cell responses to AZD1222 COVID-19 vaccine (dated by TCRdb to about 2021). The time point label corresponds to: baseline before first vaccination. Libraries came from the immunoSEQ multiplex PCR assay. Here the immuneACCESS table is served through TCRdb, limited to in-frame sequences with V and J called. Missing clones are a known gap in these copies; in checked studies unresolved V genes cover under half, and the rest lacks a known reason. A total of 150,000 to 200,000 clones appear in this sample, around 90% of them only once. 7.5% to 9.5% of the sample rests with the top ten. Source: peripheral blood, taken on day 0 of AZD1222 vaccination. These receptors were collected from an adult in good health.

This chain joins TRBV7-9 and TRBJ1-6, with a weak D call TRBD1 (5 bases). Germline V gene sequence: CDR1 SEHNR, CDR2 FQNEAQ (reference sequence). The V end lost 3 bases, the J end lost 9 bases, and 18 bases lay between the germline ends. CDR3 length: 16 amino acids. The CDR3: CASSFLDTFRVSPLHF. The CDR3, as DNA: TGTGCCAGCAGCTTCCTGGACACCTTTAGGGTTTCACCCCTCCACTTT.

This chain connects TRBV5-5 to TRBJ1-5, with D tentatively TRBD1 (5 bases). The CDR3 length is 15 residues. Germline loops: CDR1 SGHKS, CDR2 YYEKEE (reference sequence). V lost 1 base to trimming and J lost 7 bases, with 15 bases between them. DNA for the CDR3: TGTGCCAGCAGCTTGAGAGGCAGGGAAGGACAGCCCCAGCATTTT. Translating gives CASSLRGREGQPQHF. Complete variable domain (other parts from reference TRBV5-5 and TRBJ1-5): DAGVTQSPTHLIKTRGQQVTLRCSPISGHKSVSWYQQVLGQGPQFIFQYYEKEERGRGNFPDRFSARQFPNYSSELNVNALLLGDSALYLCASSLRGREGQPQHFGDGTRLSIL.

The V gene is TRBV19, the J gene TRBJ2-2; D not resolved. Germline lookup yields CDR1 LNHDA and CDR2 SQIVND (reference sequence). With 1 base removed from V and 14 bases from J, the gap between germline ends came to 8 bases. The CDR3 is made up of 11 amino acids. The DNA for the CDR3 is TGTGCCAGTAGTATAGTTTCAGAACTGTTTTTT. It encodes CASSIVSELFF.

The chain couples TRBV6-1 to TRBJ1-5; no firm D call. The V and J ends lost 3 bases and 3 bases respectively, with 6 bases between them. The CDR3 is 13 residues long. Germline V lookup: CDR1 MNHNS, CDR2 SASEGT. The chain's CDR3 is CASSEGNNQPQHF. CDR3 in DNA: TGTGCCAGCAGTGAGGGTAACAATCAGCCCCAGCATTTT.

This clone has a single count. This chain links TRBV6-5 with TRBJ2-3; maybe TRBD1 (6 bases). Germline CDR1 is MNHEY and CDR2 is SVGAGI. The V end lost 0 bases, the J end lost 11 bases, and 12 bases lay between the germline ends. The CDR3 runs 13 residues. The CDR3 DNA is TGTGCCAGCAGTTACTCCGGGACATCGGGGCAGTATTTT. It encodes CASSYSGTSGQYF.

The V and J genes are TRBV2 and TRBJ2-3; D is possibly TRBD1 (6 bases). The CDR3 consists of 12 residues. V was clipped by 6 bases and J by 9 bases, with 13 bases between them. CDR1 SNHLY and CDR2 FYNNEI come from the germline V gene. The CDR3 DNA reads TGTGCCAGCAGGCTCGGTAGGGGGACGCAGTATTTT. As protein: CASRLGRGTQYF.

As DNA, the CDR3 is TGTGCCATCAGTGAGTACAGGGGGCTTGGTACTGAAGCTTTCTTT. Its protein product is CAISEYRGLGTEAFF. This chain uses TRBV10-3 with TRBJ1-1; 9 positions match TRBD1. CDR3 length: 15 amino acids. J was trimmed by 5 bases and V by 1 base; bases with no gene match: 5. Germline V lookup: CDR1 ENHRY, CDR2 SYGVKD.

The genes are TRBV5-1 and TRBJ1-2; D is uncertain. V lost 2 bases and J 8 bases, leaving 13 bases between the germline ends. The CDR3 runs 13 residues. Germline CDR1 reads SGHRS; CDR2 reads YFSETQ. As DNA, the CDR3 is TGCGCCAGCAGCTTTGGCGGCGGTGGGGGCTACACCTTC. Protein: CASSFGGGGGYTF.

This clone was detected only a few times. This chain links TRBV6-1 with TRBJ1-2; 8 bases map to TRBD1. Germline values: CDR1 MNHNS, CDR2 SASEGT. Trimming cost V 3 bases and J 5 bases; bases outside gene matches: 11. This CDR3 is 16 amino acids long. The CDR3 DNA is TGTGCCAGCAGTGATGCCGCGGACAGGGTGGGGTATGGCTACACCTTC. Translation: CASSDAADRVGYGYTF.